This T cell receptor (beta chain) comes out of a study of T cell responses to AZD1222 COVID-19 vaccine. The CDR3 covers 13 residues. Germline V lookup: CDR1 SGHTA, CDR2 FQGTGA. V lost 5 bases to trimming and J lost 4 bases, with 11 bases between them. Only in-frame clones appear in the TCRdb table, and some are missing; sequencing was by immunoSEQ multiplex PCR. The table lists 150,000 to 200,000 clones, about 90% of them singletons. Sequencing was performed on peripheral blood, taken on day 0 of AZD1222 vaccination. The rearrangement joins TRBV7-3 to TRBJ1-1, with D tentatively TRBD1 (5 bases). The receptor was derived from an adult in good health. CDR3 sequence: CASSPTGVTEAFF. The CDR3 nucleotides are TGTGCCAGCAGCCCCACGGGGGTCACTGAAGCTTTCTTT.